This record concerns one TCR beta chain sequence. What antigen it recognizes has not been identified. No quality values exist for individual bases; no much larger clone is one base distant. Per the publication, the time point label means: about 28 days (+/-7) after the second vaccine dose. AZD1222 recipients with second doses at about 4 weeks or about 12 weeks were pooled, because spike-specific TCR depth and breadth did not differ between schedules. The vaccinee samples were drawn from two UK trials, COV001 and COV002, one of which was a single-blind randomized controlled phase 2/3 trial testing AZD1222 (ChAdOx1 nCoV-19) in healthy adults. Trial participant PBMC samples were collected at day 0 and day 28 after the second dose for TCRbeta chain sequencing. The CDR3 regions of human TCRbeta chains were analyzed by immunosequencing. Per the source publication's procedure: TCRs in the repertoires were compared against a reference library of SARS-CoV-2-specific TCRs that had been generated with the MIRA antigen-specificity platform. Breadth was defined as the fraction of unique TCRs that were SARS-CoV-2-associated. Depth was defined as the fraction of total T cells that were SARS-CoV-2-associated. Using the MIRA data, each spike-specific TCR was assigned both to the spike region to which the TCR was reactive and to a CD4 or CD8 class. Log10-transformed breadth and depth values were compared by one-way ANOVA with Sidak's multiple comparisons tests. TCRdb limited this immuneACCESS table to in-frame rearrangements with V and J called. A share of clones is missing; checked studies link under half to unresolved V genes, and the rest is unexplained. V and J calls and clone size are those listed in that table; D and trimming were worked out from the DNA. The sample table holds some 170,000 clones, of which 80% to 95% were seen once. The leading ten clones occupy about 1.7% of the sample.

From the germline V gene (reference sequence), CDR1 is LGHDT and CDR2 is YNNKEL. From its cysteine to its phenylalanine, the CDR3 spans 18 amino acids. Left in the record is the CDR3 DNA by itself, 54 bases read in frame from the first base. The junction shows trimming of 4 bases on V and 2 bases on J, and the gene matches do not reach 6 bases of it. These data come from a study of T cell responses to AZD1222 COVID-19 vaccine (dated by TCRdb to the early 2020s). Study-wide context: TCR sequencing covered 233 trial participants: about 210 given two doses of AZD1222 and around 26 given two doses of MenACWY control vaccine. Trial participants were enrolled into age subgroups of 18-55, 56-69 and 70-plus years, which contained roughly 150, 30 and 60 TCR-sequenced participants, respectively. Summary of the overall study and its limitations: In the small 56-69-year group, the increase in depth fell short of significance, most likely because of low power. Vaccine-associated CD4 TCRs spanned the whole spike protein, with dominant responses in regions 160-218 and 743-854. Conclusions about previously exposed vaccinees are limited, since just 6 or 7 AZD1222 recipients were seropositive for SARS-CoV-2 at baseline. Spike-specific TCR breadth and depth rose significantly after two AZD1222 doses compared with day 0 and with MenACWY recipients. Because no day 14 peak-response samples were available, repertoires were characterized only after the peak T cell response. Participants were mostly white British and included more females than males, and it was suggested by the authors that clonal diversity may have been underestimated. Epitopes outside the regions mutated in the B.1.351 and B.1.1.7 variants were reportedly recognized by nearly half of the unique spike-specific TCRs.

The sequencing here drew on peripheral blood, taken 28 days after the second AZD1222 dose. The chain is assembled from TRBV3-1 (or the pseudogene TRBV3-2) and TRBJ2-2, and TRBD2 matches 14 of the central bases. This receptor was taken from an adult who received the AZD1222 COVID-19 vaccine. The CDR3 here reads CASSPRLAGGHNTGELFF. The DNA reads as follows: TGTGCCAGCAGCCCGCGACTAGCGGGGGGGCATAACACCGGGGAGCTGTTTTTT.